Reported below is one T cell receptor beta chain. As yet, its antigen is unknown. These data are taken from a study of cytotoxic CD8 clonotypes in ibrutinib-treated CLL. Study-wide results and caveats: Clonality showed a rise at ibrutinib response that reversed toward baseline at progression.

Here immunoSEQ multiplex PCR was the method, and the copy in TCRdb shows in-frame clones only, minus some. The repertoire has about 30,000 clones, roughly 60% of them found once; the top ten carry 12% to 15%. The material sequenced was PBMCs, taken before ibrutinib treatment. This TCR was sampled from a human donor with chronic lymphocytic leukemia.

CDR3 sequence (DNA): TGCGCCAGCAGCTTGATGTCCCCTACCACAGATACGCAGTATTTT. It encodes CASSLMSPTTDTQYF. The rearrangement uses TRBV5-1 and TRBJ2-3; D is unresolved. Germline V gives CDR1 SGHRS, CDR2 YFSETQ. There are 15 residues in the CDR3. V was trimmed by 1 base and J by 2 bases, leaving 11 bases between them.